This T cell receptor beta chain was sequenced for a study of T cell responses to AZD1222 COVID-19 vaccine. Study-wide results and limits: Across the whole spike, CD4 TCRs peaked at regions 160-218 and 743-854. Donor demographics were predominantly white British with a female majority; clonal diversity may be underestimated. Once two AZD1222 doses were given, Spike-specific TCR breadth and depth went up.

A remark on this clone: As yet, its antigen is unknown.

This CDR3 comprises 14 residues. The germline V and J ends were trimmed by 0 bases and 2 bases, with 7 bases remaining between them. Germline CDR1 is SGHRS and CDR2 is YFSETQ. The repertoire was sequenced with immunoSEQ multiplex PCR; TCRdb's copy has only in-frame clones and lacks some. The data hold about 140,000 clones, with 85% to 95% observed a single time. Here the sequenced sample was peripheral blood, taken after recovery from COVID-19. The chain carries TRBV5-1 and TRBJ2-3; D ambiguous. The sequence came from an adult who had recovered from COVID-19. The CDR3 loop is CASSLGLLTDTQYF. DNA of the CDR3: TGCGCCAGCAGCTTGGGTCTACTCACAGATACGCAGTATTTT.